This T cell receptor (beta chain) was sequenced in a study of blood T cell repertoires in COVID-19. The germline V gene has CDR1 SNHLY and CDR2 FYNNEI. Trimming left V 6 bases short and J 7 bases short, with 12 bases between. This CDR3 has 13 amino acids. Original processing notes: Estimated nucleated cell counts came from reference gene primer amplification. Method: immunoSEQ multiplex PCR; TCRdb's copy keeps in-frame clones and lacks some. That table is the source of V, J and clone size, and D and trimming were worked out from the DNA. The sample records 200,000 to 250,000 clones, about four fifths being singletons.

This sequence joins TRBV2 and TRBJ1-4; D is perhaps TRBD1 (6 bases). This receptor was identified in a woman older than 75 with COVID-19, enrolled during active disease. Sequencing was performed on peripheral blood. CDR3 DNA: TGTGCCAGCAGCCAGGGGATTGGTGAAAAACTGTTTTTT. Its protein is CASSQGIGEKLFF.